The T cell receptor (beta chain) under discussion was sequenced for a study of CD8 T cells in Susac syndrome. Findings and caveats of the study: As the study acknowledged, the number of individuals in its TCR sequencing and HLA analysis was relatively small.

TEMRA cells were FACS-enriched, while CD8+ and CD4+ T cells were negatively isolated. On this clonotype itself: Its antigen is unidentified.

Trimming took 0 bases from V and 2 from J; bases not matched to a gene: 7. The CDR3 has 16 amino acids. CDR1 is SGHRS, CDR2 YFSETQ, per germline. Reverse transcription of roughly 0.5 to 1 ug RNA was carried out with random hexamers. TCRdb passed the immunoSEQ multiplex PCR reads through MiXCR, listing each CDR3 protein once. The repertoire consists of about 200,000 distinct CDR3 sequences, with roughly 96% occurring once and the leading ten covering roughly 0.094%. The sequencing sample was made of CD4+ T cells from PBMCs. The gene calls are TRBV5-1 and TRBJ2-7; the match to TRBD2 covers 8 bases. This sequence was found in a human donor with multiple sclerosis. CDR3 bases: TGCGCCAGCAGCTTGGGACTGAGCGGGGGTACCTACGAGCAGTACTTC. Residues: CASSLGLSGGTYEQYF.